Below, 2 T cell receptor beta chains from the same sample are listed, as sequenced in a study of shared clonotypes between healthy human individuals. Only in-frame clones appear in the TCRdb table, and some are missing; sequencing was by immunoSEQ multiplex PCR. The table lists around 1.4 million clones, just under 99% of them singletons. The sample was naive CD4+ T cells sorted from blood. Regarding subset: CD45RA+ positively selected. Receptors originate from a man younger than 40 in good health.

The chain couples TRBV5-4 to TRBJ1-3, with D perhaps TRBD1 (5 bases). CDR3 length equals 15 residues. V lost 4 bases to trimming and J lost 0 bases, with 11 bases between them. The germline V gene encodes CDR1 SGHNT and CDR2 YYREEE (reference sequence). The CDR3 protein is CASSRDGFSGNTIYF. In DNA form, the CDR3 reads TGTGCCAGCAGCCGGGACGGCTTCTCTGGAAACACCATATATTTT.

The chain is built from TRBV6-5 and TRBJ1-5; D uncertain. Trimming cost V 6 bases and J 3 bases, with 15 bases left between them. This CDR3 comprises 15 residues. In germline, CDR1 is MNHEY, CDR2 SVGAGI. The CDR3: CASSESGGNNQPQHF. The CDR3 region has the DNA TGTGCCAGCAGCGAGTCCGGAGGGAACAATCAGCCCCAGCATTTT.